This TCR beta chain derives from a study of technical replicates of blood from a few donors. Some clones are missing from TCRdb's copy, which holds only in-frame ones; the method was immunoSEQ multiplex PCR. This table holds tens of thousands of clones, roughly 96% found once. What was sequenced was T cells isolated from PBMCs. The sequence was collected from a human donor in good health.

This CDR3 is CASSGGVRGRGQPQHF. CDR3 DNA: TGTGCCAGCAGTGGGGGGGTCAGGGGGCGAGGTCAGCCCCAGCATTTT. V gene TRBV2 combines with J gene TRBJ1-5, with 8 bases that match TRBD1. The CDR3 is 16 residues long. Looked up from germline, CDR1 is SNHLY and CDR2 is FYNNEI. V lost 4 bases, J lost 6 bases, and 11 bases stayed unmatched.